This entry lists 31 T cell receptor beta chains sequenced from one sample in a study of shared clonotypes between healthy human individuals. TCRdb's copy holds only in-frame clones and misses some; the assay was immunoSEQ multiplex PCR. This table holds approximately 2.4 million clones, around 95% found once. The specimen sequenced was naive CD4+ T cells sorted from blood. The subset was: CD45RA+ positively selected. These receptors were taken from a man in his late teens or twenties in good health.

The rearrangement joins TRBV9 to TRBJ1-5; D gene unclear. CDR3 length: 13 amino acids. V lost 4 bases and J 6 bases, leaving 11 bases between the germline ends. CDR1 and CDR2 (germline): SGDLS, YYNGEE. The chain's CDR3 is CASSRLPSQPQHF. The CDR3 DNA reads TGTGCCAGCAGCCGCCTACCTAGTCAGCCCCAGCATTTT.

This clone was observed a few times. The CDR3 coding sequence is TGCGCCAGCAGCTTGGTAGCGCCACAGGGGACAGATACGCAGTATTTT. It encodes CASSLVAPQGTDTQYF. The genes are TRBV5-1 and TRBJ2-3; 7 bases are a match to TRBD1. With V trimmed by 0 bases and J by 3 bases, 7 bases remained unmatched. CDR1 is SGHRS, CDR2 YFSETQ, per germline. CDR3 length: 16 residues.

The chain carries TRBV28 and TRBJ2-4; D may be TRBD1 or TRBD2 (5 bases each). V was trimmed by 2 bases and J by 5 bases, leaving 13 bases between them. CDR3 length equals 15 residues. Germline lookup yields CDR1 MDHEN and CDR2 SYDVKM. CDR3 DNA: TGTGCCAGCAGTTTAGGCACGAGGGGACAAAACATTCAGTACTTC. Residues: CASSLGTRGQNIQYF.

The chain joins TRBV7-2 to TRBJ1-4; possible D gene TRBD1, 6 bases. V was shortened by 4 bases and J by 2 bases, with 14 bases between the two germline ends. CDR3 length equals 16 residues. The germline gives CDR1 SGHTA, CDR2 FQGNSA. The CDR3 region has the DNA TGTGCCAGCAGCTCCAGGGGAGGGGCGACTAATGAAAAACTGTTTTTT. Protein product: CASSSRGGATNEKLFF. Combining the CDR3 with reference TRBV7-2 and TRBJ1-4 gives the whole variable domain GAGVSQSPSNKVTEKGKDVELRCDPISGHTALYWYRQSLGQGLEFLIYFQGNSAPDKSGLPSDRFSAERTGGSVSTLTIQRTQQEDSAVYLCASSSRGGATNEKLFFGSGTQLSVL.

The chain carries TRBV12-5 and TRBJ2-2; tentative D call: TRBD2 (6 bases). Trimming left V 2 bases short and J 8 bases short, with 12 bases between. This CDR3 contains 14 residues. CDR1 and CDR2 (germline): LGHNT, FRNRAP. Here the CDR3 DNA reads TGTGCTAGTGGTTTGAAGGCGGGGCCGGGGGAGCTGTTTTTT. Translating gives CASGLKAGPGELFF.

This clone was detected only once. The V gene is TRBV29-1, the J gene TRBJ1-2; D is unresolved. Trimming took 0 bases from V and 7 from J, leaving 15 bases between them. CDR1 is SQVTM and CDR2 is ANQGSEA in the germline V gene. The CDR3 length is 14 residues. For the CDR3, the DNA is TGCAGCGTTGAAGATCGTTCAGCAGGAGGTGGCTACACCTTC. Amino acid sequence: CSVEDRSAGGGYTF. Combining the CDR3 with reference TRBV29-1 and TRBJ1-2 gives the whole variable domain SAVISQKPSRDICQRGTSLTIQCQVDSQVTMMFWYRQQPGQSLTLIATANQGSEATYESGFVIDKFPISRPNLTFSTLTVSNMSPEDSSIYLCSVEDRSAGGGYTFGSGTRLTVV.

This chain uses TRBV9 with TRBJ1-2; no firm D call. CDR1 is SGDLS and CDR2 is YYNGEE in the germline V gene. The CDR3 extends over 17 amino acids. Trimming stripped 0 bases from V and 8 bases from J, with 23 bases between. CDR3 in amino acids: CASSVEDRDPRVGGYTF. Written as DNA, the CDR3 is TGTGCCAGCAGCGTAGAAGATAGGGATCCTCGGGTTGGGGGCTACACCTTC. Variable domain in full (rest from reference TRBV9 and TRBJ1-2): DSGVTQTPKHLITATGQRVTLRCSPRSGDLSVYWYQQSLDQGLQFLIQYYNGEERAKGNILERFSAQQFPDLHSELNLSSLELGDSALYFCASSVEDRDPRVGGYTFGSGTRLTVV.

The CDR3, as DNA: TGTGCCAGCAGCTCACAGGTCCTAGCGGGAGGGTTTTACAATGAGCAGTTCTTC. Its translation is CASSSQVLAGGFYNEQFF. The chain joins TRBV7-2 to TRBJ2-1, with TRBD2 identical over 12 bases. Germline loops: CDR1 SGHTA, CDR2 FQGNSA. The CDR3 extends over 18 amino acids. The ends lost 4 bases at V and 4 bases at J; junction bases unmatched: 11.

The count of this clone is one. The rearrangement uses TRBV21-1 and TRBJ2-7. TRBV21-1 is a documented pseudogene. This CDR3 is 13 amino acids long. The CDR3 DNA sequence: TGTGCCAGCAGCAAAGGGGGTAGGGCCCAGCAGTACTTC. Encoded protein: CASSKGGRAQQYF.

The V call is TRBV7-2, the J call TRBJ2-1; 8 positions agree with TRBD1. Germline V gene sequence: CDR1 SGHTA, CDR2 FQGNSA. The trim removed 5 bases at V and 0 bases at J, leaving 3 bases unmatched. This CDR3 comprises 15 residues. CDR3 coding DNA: TGTGCCAGCAGCGACGACAGGGGCTCCTACAATGAGCAGTTCTTC. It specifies CASSDDRGSYNEQFF.

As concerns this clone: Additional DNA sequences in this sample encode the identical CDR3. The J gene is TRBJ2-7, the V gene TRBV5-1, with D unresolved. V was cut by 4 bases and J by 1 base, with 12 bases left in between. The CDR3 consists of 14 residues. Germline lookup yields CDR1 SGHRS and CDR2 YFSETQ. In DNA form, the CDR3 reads TGCGCCAGCAGCCCTTCAGGTGGGTCCTACGAGCAGTACTTC. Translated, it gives CASSPSGGSYEQYF. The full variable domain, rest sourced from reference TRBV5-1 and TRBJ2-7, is KAGVTQTPRYLIKTRGQQVTLSCSPISGHRSVSWYQQTPGQGLQFLFEYFSETQRNKGNFPGRFSGRQFSNSRSEMNVSTLELGDSALYLCASSPSGGSYEQYFGPGTRLTVT.

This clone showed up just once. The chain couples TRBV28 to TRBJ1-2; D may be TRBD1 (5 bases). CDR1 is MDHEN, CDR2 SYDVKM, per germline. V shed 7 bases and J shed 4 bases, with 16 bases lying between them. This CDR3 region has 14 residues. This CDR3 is CASIGRGMAYGYTF. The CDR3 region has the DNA TGTGCCAGCATCGGGCGGGGGATGGCCTATGGCTACACCTTC.

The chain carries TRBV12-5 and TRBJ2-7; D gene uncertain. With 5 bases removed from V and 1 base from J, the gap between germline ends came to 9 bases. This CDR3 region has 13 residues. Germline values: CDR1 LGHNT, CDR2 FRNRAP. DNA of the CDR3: TGTGCTAGTGGTCCTCGAAGGTCCTACGAGCAGTACTTC. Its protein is CASGPRRSYEQYF.

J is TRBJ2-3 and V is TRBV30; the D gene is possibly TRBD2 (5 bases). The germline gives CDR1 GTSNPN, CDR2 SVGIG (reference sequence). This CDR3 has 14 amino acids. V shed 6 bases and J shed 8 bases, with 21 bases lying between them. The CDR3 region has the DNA TGTGCCTGTGCGTTGGCGGGTCGGGTCGGTACGCAGTATTTT. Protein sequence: CACALAGRVGTQYF.

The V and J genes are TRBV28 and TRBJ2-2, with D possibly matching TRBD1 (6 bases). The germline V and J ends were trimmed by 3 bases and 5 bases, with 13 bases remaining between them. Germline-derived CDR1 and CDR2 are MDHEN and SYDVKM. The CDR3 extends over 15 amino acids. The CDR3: CASSLQARGTGELFF. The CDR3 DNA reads TGTGCCAGCAGTTTGCAGGCCAGGGGAACCGGGGAGCTGTTTTTT.

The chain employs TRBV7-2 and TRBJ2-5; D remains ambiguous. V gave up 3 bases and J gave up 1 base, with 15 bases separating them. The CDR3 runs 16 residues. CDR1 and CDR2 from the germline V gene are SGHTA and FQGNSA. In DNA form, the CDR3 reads TGTGCCAGCAGCTTCTATTCGGTGACCCTCCAAGAGACCCAGTACTTC. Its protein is CASSFYSVTLQETQYF.

This CDR3 is CASSHYTNTGELFF. The CDR3 coding sequence is TGTGCCAGCAGCCATTACACCAACACCGGGGAGCTGTTTTTT. This chain uses TRBV14 with TRBJ2-2, with D hard to call. Germline CDR1 is SGHDN and CDR2 is FVKESK. This CDR3 is built from 14 residues. The V and J ends lost 3 bases and 2 bases respectively, with 7 bases between them.

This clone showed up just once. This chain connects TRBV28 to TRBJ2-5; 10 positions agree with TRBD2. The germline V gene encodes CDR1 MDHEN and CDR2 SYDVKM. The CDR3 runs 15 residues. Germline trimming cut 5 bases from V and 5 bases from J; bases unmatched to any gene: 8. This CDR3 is CASSLPGLASETQYF. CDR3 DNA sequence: TGTGCCAGCAGTCTCCCGGGACTAGCGTCGGAGACCCAGTACTTC.

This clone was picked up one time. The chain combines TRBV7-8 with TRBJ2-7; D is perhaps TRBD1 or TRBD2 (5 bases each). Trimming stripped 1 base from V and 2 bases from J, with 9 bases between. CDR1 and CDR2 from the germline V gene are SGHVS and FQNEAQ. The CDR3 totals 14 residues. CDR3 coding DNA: TGTGCCAGCAGCTTAGATCGGGGACCCTACGAGCAGTACTTC. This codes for CASSLDRGPYEQYF.

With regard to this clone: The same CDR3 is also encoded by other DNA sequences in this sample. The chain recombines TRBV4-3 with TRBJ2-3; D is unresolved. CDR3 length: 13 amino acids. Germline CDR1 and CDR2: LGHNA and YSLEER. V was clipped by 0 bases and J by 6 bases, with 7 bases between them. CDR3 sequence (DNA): TGCGCCAGCAGCCAAGATTTGGGGGATACGCAGTATTTT. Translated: CASSQDLGDTQYF.

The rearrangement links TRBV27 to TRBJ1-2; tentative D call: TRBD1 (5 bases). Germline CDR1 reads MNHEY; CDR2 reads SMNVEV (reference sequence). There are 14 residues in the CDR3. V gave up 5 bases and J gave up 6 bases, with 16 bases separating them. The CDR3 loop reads CASSTDLGTHGYTF. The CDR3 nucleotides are TGTGCCAGCAGTACCGACCTGGGGACGCATGGCTACACCTTC.

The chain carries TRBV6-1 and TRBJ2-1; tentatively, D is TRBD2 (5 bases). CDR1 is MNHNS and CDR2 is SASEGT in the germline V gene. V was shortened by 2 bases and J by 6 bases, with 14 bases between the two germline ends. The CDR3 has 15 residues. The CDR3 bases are TGTGCCAGCAGTGAATTAGTGTCTGAGGGCAATGAGCAGTTCTTC. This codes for CASSELVSEGNEQFF.

Here the CDR3 DNA reads TGTGCCAGCAGCGGGGACAGGGGCCCTAACTATGGCTACACCTTC. Translating it yields CASSGDRGPNYGYTF. The chain is built from TRBV2 and TRBJ1-2, with 10 nucleotides matching TRBD1. The CDR3 is 15 residues long. CDR1 is SNHLY, CDR2 FYNNEI, per germline. J gave up 0 bases and V 6 bases, and 4 bases lay outside the gene matches.

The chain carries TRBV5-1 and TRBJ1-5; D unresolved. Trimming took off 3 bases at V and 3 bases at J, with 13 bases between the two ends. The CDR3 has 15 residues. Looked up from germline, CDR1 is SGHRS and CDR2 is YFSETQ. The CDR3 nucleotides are TGCGCCAGCAGCTGGGGTCCGGGATCCAATCAGCCCCAGCATTTT. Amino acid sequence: CASSWGPGSNQPQHF.

Here the CDR3 DNA reads TGTGCCAGCACGGGGGGACAGCTAAGCTCTGGAAACACCATATATTTT. Translated: CASTGGQLSSGNTIYF. This sequence joins TRBV28 and TRBJ1-3; TRBD1 aligns across 7 bases. Trimming removed 7 bases from V and 0 bases from J; junction bases left unmatched: 9. Germline values: CDR1 MDHEN, CDR2 SYDVKM. The CDR3 runs to 16 residues. Variable domain in full (rest from reference TRBV28 and TRBJ1-3): DVKVTQSSRYLVKRTGEKVFLECVQDMDHENMFWYRQDPGLGLRLIYFSYDVKMKEKGDIPEGYSVSREKKERFSLILESASTNQTSMYLCASTGGQLSSGNTIYFGEGSWLTVV.

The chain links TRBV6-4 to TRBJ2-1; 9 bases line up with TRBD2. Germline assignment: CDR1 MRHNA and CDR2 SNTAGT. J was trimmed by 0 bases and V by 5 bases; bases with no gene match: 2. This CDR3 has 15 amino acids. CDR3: CASSYSGSSYNEQFF. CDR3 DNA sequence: TGTGCCAGCAGTTATAGCGGGAGCTCCTACAATGAGCAGTTCTTC.

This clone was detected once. CDR3 sequence: CASRRTGGLEQYF. The CDR3 DNA reads as TGTGCCAGCAGGCGAACAGGAGGACTCGAGCAGTACTTC. The chain joins TRBV6-6 to TRBJ2-7; D may be TRBD1 or TRBD2 (5 bases each). CDR3 size: 13 residues. CDR1 MNHNY and CDR2 SVGAGI come from the germline V gene (reference sequence). V dropped 6 bases and J dropped 6 bases, with 15 bases sitting between them.

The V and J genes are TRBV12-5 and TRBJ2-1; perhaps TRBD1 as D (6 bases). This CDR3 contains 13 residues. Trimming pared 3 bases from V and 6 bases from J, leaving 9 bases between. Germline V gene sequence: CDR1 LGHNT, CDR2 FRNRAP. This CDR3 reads CASGFQGPNEQFF. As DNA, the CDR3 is TGTGCTAGTGGTTTCCAGGGGCCCAATGAGCAGTTCTTC.

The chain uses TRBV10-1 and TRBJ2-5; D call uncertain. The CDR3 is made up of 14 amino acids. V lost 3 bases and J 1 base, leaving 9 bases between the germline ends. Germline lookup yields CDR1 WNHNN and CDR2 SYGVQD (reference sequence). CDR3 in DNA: TGCGCCAGCAGTGACGGCAGCCGCCAAGAGACCCAGTACTTC. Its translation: CASSDGSRQETQYF.

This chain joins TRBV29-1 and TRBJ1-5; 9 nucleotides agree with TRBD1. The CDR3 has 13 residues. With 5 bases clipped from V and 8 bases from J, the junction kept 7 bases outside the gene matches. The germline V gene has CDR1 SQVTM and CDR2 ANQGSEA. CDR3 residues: CSVTGGGGEPQHF. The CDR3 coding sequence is TGCAGCGTTACAGGGGGCGGGGGGGAGCCCCAGCATTTT.

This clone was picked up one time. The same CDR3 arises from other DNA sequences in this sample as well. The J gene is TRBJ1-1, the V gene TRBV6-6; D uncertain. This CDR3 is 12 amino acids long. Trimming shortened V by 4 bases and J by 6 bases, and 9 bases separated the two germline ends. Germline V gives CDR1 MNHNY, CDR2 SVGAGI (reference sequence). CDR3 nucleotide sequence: TGTGCCAGCAGTTCGAAGAGTCCTGAAGCTTTCTTT. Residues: CASSSKSPEAFF.